Below are 19 T cell receptor beta chains sequenced from a single sample in a study of cytomegalovirus exposure and HLA in healthy donors. The PCR was carried out with 60 Vbeta primers and 13 Jbeta primers. Repertoires were generated with immunoSEQ multiplex PCR, while TCRdb's copy carries only in-frame clones and drops some. Its table records fewer than 60,000 clones. The material sequenced was PBMCs. The source is a woman aged 25 to 39 in good health and CMV-seropositive.

The chain combines TRBV27 with TRBJ2-7; 9 bases line up with TRBD2. J lost 0 bases, V lost 3 bases, and 6 bases had no gene match. The germline V gene has CDR1 MNHEY and CDR2 SMNVEV (reference sequence). This CDR3 spans 16 amino acids. The CDR3 DNA sequence: TGTGCCAGCAGTTTGTTGACTAGCGGCTACTCCTACGAGCAGTACTTC. Amino acids: CASSLLTSGYSYEQYF.

The chain links TRBV5-4 to TRBJ2-7, with D possibly being TRBD1 (5 bases). The CDR3 extends over 14 amino acids. Germline V gene data show CDR1 as SGHNT and CDR2 as YYREEE (reference sequence). V shed 3 bases and J shed 0 bases, with 10 bases lying between them. The CDR3 sequence is CASSSAQGSYEQYF. Written as DNA, the CDR3 is TGTGCCAGCAGCTCCGCCCAGGGCTCCTACGAGCAGTACTTC.

The rearrangement joins TRBV9 to TRBJ2-1; 7 nucleotides agree with TRBD2. The length of the CDR3 is 15 residues. Germline CDR1 is SGDLS and CDR2 is YYNGEE. V lost 3 bases and J lost 5; bases outside the gene matches: 8. The CDR3 sequence: CASSGVGGLDNEQFF. The DNA of the CDR3 is TGTGCCAGCAGCGGAGTGGGAGGGCTGGACAATGAGCAGTTCTTC.

This chain uses TRBV2 with TRBJ1-2, with a possible D match to TRBD1 (5 bases). This CDR3 comprises 12 residues. V was trimmed by 6 bases and J by 7 bases, leaving 12 bases between them. Per the germline V gene, CDR1 is SNHLY and CDR2 is FYNNEI. The CDR3 loop reads CASSAQGLGYTF. The CDR3 nucleotides read TGTGCCAGCAGCGCCCAGGGACTTGGCTACACCTTC.

This chain uses TRBV6-5 with TRBJ1-1; D call uncertain. CDR3 length equals 11 residues. V lost 6 bases and J lost 5, with 7 bases in between. From germline, CDR1 is MNHEY and CDR2 SVGAGI. The CDR3 loop reads CASSDSTEAFF. DNA of the CDR3: TGTGCCAGCAGCGACTCGACTGAAGCTTTCTTT.

The genes are TRBV30 and TRBJ2-1; 15 nucleotides match TRBD2. Per germline, CDR1 GTSNPN and CDR2 SVGIG (reference sequence). The CDR3 runs 15 residues. The J segment lost 11 bases and the V segment lost 2 bases, leaving 7 bases of the junction unmatched. CDR3 region: CAWSQGLAGGIQQFF. The CDR3 DNA reads as TGTGCCTGGAGTCAAGGACTAGCGGGAGGGATACAGCAGTTCTTC.

This chain joins TRBV28 and TRBJ1-6; maybe TRBD1 (5 bases). The CDR3 sequence is 17 residues long. CDR1 is MDHEN and CDR2 is SYDVKM in the germline V gene. Trimming removed 5 bases from V and 0 bases from J, with 14 bases in between. Here the CDR3 DNA reads TGTGCCAGCAGTCCAGACAGCGACAGCTCCTATAATTCACCCCTCCACTTT. Translating gives CASSPDSDSSYNSPLHF.

The chain employs TRBV11-3 and TRBJ1-1; the D is unclear. Germline V gene lookup returns CDR1 SGHNT and CDR2 YENEEA. Trimming left V 2 bases short and J 5 bases short, with 9 bases between. The CDR3 loop spans 13 amino acids. Here the CDR3 reads CASSLSGSTEAFF. The DNA for the CDR3 is TGTGCCAGCAGCTTATCGGGGAGTACTGAAGCTTTCTTT.

This sequence joins TRBV10-1 and TRBJ2-7, with 7 bases matching TRBD2. Germline lookup yields CDR1 WNHNN and CDR2 SYGVQD (reference sequence). The CDR3 loop spans 13 amino acids. Trimming took 5 bases from V and 3 from J; bases not matched to a gene: 4. The CDR3 spells CASSSGDDYEQYF. As DNA, the CDR3 is TGCGCCAGCAGTAGCGGGGACGACTACGAGCAGTACTTC.

This sequence joins TRBV20-1 and TRBJ2-3; D not certain. V lost 8 bases, J lost 3 bases, and 6 bases lay in between. This CDR3 is built from 10 residues. Germline lookup yields CDR1 DFQATT and CDR2 SNEGSKA (reference sequence). CDR3 amino acids: CSPLTDTQYF. The CDR3 DNA reads TGCAGTCCCCTTACAGATACGCAGTATTTT.

CDR3 bases: TGTGCCAGCAGTTACTCCGGGGGTGAGCAGTTCTTC. Translated, it gives CASSYSGGEQFF. This chain uses TRBV6-5 with TRBJ2-1; tentatively, D is TRBD2 (6 bases). Trimming took off 0 bases at V and 9 bases at J, with 6 bases between the two ends. Germline CDR1 MNHEY, CDR2 SVGAGI. This CDR3 is built from 12 residues.

The V and J genes are TRBV2 and TRBJ2-7, with 7 positions matching TRBD1. Trimming at V came to 6 bases and at J to 2 bases, leaving 7 bases not matched to a gene. This CDR3 contains 14 residues. The germline V gene encodes CDR1 SNHLY and CDR2 FYNNEI. The CDR3: CASSLQGSTYEQYF. The CDR3 DNA reads TGTGCCAGCAGCTTACAGGGGTCTACCTACGAGCAGTACTTC.

This CDR3 is CASSKRLASYNEQFF. The CDR3 nucleotides read TGTGCCAGTAGTAAACGACTAGCTTCTTACAATGAGCAGTTCTTC. This chain connects TRBV19 to TRBJ2-1; 7 nucleotides align to TRBD2. Trimming removed 4 bases from V and 4 bases from J; junction bases left unmatched: 7. This CDR3 comprises 15 residues. CDR1 and CDR2 (germline): LNHDA, SQIVND (reference sequence).

The chain carries TRBV13 and TRBJ1-4, with TRBD1 as a possible D gene (6 bases). The V end lost 3 bases, the J end lost 8 bases, and 7 bases lay between the germline ends. The CDR3 contains 12 residues. The germline V gene encodes CDR1 PRHDT and CDR2 FYEKMQ (reference sequence). The CDR3 DNA is TGTGCCAGCAGCTTGGGGGCCGAAAAACTGTTTTTT. Residues: CASSLGAEKLFF. The whole variable domain, filled in from reference TRBV13 and TRBJ1-4, reads AAGVIQSPRHLIKEKRETATLKCYPIPRHDTVYWYQQGPGQDPQFLISFYEKMQSDKGSIPDRFSAQQFSDYHSELNMSSLELGDSALYFCASSLGAEKLFFGSGTQLSVL.

The rearrangement links TRBV5-1 to TRBJ1-5, with D maybe TRBD1 (5 bases). Trimming left V 2 bases short and J 0 bases short, with 6 bases between. The CDR3 has 14 residues. Germline V gene data show CDR1 as SGHRS and CDR2 as YFSETQ. In DNA form, the CDR3 reads TGCGCCAGCAGCTTAGGGGTTAGCAATCAGCCCCAGCATTTT. It is translated as CASSLGVSNQPQHF.

The rearrangement joins TRBV29-1 to TRBJ1-2; TRBD1 aligns across 8 bases. Trimming took 4 bases from V and 2 from J; bases not matched to a gene: 6. Germline V lookup: CDR1 SQVTM, CDR2 ANQGSEA. The CDR3 consists of 14 residues. The DNA for the CDR3 is TGCAGCGTTGTAGCCAGGGGGCGCAACTATGGCTACACCTTC. This gives the protein CSVVARGRNYGYTF.

The chain carries TRBV29-1 and TRBJ1-1, with D possibly being TRBD1 (5 bases). The CDR3 sequence is 13 residues long. Germline loops: CDR1 SQVTM, CDR2 ANQGSEA. V lost 3 bases and J 3 bases, leaving 11 bases between the germline ends. The CDR3 is CSVEPTAYTEAFF. In DNA, the CDR3 is TGCAGCGTTGAGCCGACAGCTTACACTGAAGCTTTCTTT.

V is TRBV29-1 and J is TRBJ1-2; possible D gene TRBD1, 5 bases. The CDR3 consists of 14 residues. V was cut by 7 bases and J by 1 base, with 16 bases left in between. Germline V gene sequence: CDR1 SQVTM, CDR2 ANQGSEA. The CDR3 coding sequence is TGCAGCGCCTCGCGGGGGGGACTTAACTATGGCTACACCTTC. It encodes CSASRGGLNYGYTF.

The chain couples TRBV5-1 to TRBJ1-3; D might be TRBD1 (6 bases). Germline loops: CDR1 SGHRS, CDR2 YFSETQ. V was trimmed by 2 bases and J by 3 bases, leaving 15 bases between them. The CDR3 is 16 amino acids. The CDR3: CASSFGSGTSGNTIYF. The CDR3 nucleotides read TGCGCCAGCAGCTTTGGATCCGGGACAAGTGGAAACACCATATATTTT.